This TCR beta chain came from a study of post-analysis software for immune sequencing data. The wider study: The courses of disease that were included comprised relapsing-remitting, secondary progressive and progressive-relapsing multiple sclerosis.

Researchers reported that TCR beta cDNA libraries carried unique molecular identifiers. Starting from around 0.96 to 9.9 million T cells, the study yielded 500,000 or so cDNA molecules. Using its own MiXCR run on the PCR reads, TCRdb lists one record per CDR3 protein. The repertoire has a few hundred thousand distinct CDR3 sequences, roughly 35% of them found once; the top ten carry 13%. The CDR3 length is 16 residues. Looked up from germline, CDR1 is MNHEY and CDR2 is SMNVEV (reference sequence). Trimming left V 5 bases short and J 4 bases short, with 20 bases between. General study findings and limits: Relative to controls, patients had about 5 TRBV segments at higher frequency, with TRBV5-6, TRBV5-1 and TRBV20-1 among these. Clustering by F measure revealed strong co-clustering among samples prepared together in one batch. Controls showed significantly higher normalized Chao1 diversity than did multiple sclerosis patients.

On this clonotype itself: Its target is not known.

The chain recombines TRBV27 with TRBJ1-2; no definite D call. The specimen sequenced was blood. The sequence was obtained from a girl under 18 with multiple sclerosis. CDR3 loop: CASSPQNIGRGYGYTF. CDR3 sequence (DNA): TGTGCCAGCAGTCCGCAAAACATAGGCCGGGGCTATGGCTACACCTTC.